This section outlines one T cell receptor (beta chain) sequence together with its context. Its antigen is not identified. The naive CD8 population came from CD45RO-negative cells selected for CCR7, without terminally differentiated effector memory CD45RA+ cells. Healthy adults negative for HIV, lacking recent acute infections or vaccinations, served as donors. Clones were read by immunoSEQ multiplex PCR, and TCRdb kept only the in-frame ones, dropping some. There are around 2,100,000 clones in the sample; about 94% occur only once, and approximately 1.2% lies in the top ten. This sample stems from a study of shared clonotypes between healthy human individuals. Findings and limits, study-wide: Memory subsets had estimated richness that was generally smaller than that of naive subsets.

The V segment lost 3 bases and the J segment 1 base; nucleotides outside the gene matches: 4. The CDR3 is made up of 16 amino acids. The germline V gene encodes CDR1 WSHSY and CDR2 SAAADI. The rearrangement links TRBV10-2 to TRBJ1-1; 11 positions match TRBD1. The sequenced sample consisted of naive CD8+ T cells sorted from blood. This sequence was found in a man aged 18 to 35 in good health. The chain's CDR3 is CASSDGTGGKNTEAFF. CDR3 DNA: TGCGCCAGCAGTGACGGGACAGGGGGAAAGAACACTGAAGCTTTCTTT.